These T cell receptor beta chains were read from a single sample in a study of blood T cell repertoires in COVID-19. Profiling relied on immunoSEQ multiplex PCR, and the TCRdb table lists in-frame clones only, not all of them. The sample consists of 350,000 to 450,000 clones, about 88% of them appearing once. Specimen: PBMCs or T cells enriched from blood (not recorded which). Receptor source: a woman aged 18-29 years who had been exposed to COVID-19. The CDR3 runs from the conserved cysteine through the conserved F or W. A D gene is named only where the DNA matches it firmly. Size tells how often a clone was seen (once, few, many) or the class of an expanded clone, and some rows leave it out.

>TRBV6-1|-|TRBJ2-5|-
CASSEGPQETQYF
TGTGCCAGCAGTGAAGGGCCTCAAGAGACCCAGTACTTC
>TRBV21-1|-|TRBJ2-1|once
CATTGGSYNEQFF
TGTGCCACGACGGGCGGGAGCTACAATGAGCAGTTCTTC
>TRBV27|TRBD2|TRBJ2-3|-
CASSVREGTDTQYF
TGTGCCAGCAGCGTCCGGGAGGGCACAGATACGCAGTATTTT
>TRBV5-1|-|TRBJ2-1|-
CASSSPPNEQFF
TGCGCCAGCAGCTCTCCCCCCAATGAGCAGTTCTTC
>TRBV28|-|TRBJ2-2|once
CASSLYQLATGELFF
TGTGCCAGCAGTTTATACCAGCTAGCCACCGGGGAGCTGTTTTTT
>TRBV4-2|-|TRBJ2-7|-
CASSQDILAENYEQYF
TGTGCCAGCAGCCAAGATATATTAGCGGAGAACTACGAGCAGTACTTC
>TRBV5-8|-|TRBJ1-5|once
CASSFEIRGDRPNQPQHF
TGTGCCAGCAGCTTCGAGATTCGGGGTGACAGGCCAAATCAGCCCCAGCATTTT
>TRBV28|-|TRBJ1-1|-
CASSFPTRGNAFF
TGTGCCAGCAGTTTCCCAACCAGGGGTAATGCTTTCTTT
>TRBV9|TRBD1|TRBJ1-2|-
CASSVRTDRENYGYTF
TGTGCCAGCAGCGTCAGAACCGACAGGGAGAACTATGGCTACACCTTC
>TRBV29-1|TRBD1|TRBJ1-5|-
CSVEVDRGRAQHF
TGCAGCGTTGAAGTCGACAGGGGGCGAGCCCAGCATTTT
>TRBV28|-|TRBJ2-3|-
CASSLGETSTDTQYF
TGTGCCAGCAGTTTAGGAGAAACCAGCACAGATACGCAGTATTTT
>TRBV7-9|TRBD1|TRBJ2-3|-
CASRTLGQATSTDTQYF
TGTGCCAGCAGGACCCTTGGACAGGCTACTAGCACAGATACGCAGTATTTT
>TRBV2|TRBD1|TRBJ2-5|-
CAAYRGREETQYF
TGTGCCGCCTACAGGGGGCGCGAAGAGACCCAGTACTTC
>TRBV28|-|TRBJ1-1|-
CASKLHGNTEAFF
TGTGCCAGCAAACTACACGGGAACACTGAAGCTTTCTTT
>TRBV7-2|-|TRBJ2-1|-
CASSLAGTPNNEQFF
TGTGCCAGCAGCTTAGCCGGGACACCTAACAATGAGCAGTTCTTC
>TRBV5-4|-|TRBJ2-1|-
CASSLVSGPHNEQFF
TGTGCCAGCAGCTTGGTCTCAGGGCCCCACAATGAGCAGTTCTTC
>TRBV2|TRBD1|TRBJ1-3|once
CASRDRNTIYF
TGTGCCAGCAGGGACAGGAACACCATATATTTT
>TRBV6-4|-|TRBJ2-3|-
CASSTGLTDTQYF
TGTGCCAGCAGTACAGGGCTCACAGATACGCAGTATTTT
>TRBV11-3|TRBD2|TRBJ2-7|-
CASSPGLAGWHEQYF
TGTGCCAGCAGCCCCGGACTAGCGGGATGGCACGAGCAGTACTTC
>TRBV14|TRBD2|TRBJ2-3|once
CASSQFQGGISTDTQYF
TGTGCCAGCAGCCAGTTTCAGGGAGGGATAAGCACAGATACGCAGTATTTT
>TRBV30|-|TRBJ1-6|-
CAWQTEFNSPLHF
TGTGCCTGGCAGACAGAGTTTAATTCACCCCTCCACTTT
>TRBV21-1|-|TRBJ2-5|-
CASSKSDSGSRETQYF
TGTGCCAGCAGCAAGTCGGACAGTGGGAGCCGGGAGACCCAGTACTTC
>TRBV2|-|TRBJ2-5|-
CASSGAPPREETQYF
TGTGCCAGCAGTGGTGCTCCACCTAGAGAAGAGACCCAGTACTTC
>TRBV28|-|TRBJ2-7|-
CASRTTYEQYF
TGTGCCAGCAGGACTACCTACGAGCAGTACTTC
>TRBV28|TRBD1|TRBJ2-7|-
CASMEGTGGPREQYF
TGTGCCAGCATGGAGGGGACAGGAGGACCGCGGGAGCAGTACTTC